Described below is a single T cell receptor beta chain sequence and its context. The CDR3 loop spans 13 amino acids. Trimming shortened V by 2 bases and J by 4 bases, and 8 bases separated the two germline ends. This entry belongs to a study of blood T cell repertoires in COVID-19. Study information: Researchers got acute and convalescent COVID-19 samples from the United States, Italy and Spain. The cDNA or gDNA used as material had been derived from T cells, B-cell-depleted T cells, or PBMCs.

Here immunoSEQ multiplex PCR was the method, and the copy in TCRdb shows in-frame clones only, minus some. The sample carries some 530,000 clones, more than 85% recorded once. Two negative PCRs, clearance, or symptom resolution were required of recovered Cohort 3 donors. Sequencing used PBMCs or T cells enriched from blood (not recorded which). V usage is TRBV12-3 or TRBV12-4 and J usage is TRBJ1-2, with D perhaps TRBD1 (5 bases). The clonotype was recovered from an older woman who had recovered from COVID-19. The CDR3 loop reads CASSLTGVYGYTF. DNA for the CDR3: TGTGCCAGCAGTTTAACGGGGGTCTATGGCTACACCTTC.